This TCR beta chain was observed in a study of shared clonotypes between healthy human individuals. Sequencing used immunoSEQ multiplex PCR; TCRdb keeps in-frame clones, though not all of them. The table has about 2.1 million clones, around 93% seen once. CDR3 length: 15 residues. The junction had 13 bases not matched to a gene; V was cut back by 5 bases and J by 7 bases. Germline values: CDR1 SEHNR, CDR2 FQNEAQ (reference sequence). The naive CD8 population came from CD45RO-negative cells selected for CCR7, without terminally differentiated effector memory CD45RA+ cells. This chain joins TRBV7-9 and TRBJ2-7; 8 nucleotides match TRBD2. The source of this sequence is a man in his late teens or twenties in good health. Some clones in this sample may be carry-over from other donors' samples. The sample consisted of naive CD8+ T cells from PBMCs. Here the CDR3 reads CASSINSGPGGEQYF. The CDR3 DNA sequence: TGTGCCAGCAGCATAAACTCCGGACCGGGAGGGGAGCAGTACTTC.